This TCR beta chain was found in a study of T cells after yellow fever vaccination. TCRdb recomputed calls from the 5' RACE reads with MiXCR, one row per CDR3 protein. Of hundreds of thousands of distinct CDR3 sequences in the sample, 9% to 15% are singletons; the top ten hold more than 12%. The CDR3 extends over 11 amino acids. V was trimmed by 3 bases and J by 7 bases, leaving 6 bases between them. The germline CDR1 and CDR2 sequences are LNHDA and SQIVND (reference sequence). Only a few counts were recorded for this clonotype. The antigen remains undetermined. General observations from the study: A minor fraction of clonotypes spanned both CD4 and CD8 compartments.

This receptor was taken from a man aged 25 to 45 who received the YFV17D yellow fever vaccine. The chain uses TRBV19 and TRBJ1-1; no definite D call. This specimen was PBMCs, taken on the day of the yellow fever booster vaccination. The CDR3 region is CASSIVGEAFF. The CDR3 DNA sequence: TGTGCCAGTAGTATTGTGGGTGAAGCTTTCTTT.